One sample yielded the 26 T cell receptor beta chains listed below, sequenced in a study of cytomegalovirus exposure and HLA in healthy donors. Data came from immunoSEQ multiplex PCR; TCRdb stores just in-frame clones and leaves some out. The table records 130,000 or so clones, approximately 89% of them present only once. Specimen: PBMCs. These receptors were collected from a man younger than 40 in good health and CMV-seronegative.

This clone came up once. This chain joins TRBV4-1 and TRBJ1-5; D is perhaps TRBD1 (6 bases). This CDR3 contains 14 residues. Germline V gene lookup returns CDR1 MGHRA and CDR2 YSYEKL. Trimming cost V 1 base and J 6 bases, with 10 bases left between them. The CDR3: CASSQVAGAQPQHF. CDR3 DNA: TGCGCCAGCAGCCAAGTGGCAGGGGCTCAGCCCCAGCATTTT.

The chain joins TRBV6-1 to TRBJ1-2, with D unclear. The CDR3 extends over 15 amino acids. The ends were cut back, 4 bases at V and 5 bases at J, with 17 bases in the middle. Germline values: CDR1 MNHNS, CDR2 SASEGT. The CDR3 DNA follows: TGTGCCAGCAGTGGTGGTGCCCACACACCTTATGGCTACACCTTC. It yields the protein CASSGGAHTPYGYTF.

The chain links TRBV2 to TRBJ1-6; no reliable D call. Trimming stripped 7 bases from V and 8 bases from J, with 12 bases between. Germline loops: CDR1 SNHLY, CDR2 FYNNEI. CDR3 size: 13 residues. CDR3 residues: CASNLNPHSPLHF. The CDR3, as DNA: TGTGCCAGCAACCTAAACCCTCATTCACCCCTCCACTTT. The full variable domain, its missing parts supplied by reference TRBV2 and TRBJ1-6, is EPEVTQTPSHQVTQMGQEVILRCVPISNHLYFYWYRQILGQKVEFLVSFYNNEISEKSEIFDDQFSVERPDGSNFTLKIRSTKLEDSAMYFCASNLNPHSPLHFGNGTRLTVT.

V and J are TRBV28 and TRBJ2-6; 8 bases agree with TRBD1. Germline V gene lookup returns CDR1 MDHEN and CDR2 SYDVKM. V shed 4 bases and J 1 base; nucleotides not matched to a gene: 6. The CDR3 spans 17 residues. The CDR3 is CASSWAGGPSGANVLTF. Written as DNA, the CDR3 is TGTGCCAGCAGTTGGGCAGGGGGCCCTTCTGGGGCCAACGTCCTGACTTTC.

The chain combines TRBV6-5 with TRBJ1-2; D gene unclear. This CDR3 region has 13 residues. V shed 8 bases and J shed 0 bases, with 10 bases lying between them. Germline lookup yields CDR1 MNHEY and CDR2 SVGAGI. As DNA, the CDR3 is TGTGCCAGCGAAGAGATAGCTAACTATGGCTACACCTTC. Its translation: CASEEIANYGYTF.

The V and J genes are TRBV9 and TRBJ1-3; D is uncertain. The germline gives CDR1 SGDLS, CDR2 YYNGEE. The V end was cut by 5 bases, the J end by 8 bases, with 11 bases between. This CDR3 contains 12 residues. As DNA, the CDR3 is TGTGCCAGCAGAAGCGACCTGGACACCATATATTTT. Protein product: CASRSDLDTIYF. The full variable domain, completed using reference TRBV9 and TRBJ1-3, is DSGVTQTPKHLITATGQRVTLRCSPRSGDLSVYWYQQSLDQGLQFLIQYYNGEERAKGNILERFSAQQFPDLHSELNLSSLELGDSALYFCASRSDLDTIYFGEGSWLTVV.

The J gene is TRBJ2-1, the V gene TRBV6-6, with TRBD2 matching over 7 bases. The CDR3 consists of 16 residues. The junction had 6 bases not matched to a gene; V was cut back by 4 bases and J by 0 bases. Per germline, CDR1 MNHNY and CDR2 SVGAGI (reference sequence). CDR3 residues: CASSFLGGSSYNEQFF. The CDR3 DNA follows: TGTGCCAGCAGTTTCCTCGGGGGGAGCTCCTACAATGAGCAGTTCTTC.

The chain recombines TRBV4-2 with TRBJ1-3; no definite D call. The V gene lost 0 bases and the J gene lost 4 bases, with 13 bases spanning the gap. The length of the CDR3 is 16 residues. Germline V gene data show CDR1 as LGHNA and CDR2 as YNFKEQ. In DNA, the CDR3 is TGTGCCAGCAGCCAAGATCCCGGGAACTCCGGAAACACCATATATTTT. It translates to CASSQDPGNSGNTIYF.

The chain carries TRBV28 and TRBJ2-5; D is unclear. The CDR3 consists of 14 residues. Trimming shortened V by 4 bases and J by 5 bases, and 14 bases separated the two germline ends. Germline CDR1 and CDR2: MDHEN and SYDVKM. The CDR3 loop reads CASSSYPSRETQYF. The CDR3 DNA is TGTGCCAGCAGTTCATACCCGTCCCGGGAGACCCAGTACTTC.

CDR3 sequence: CASSSPLPVAGALQETQYF. The CDR3 DNA sequence: TGTGCCAGCAGCTCCCCCCTCCCGGTGGCGGGGGCCCTCCAGGAGACCCAGTACTTC. The rearrangement joins TRBV7-2 to TRBJ2-5; D is perhaps TRBD2 (7 bases). V lost 4 bases, J lost 5 bases, and 29 bases lay in between. Per germline, CDR1 SGHTA and CDR2 FQGNSA. This CDR3 has 19 amino acids.

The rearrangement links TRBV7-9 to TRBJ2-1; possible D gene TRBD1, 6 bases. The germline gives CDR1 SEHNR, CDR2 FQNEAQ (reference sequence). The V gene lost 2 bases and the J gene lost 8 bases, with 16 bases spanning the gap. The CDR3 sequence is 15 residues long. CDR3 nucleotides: TGTGCCAGCAGCTTACAGGGGAGACAGATAGATGAGCAGTTCTTC. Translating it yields CASSLQGRQIDEQFF.

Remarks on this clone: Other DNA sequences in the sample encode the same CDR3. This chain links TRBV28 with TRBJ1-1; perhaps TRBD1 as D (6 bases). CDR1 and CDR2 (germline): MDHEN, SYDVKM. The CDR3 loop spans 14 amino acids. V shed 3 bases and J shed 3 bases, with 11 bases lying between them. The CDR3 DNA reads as TGTGCCAGCAGTTTGGGTCAGGGGTACACTGAAGCTTTCTTT. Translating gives CASSLGQGYTEAFF.

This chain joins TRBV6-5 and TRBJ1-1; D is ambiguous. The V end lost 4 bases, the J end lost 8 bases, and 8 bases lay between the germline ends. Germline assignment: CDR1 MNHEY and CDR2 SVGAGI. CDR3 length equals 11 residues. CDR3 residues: CASSSGAEAFF. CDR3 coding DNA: TGTGCCAGCAGTTCGGGTGCCGAAGCTTTCTTT.

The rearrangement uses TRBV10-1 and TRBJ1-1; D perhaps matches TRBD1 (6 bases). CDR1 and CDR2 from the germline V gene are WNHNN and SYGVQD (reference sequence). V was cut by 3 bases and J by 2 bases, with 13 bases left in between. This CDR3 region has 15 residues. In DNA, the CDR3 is TGCGCCAGCAGTGACCCGACAGGATATAACACTGAAGCTTTCTTT. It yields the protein CASSDPTGYNTEAFF.

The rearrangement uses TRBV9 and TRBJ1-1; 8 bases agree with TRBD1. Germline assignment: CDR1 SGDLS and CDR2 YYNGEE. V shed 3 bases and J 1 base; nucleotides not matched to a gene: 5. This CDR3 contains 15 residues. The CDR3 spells CASSARTGKNTEAFF. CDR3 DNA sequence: TGTGCCAGCAGCGCCCGGACAGGGAAGAACACTGAAGCTTTCTTT.

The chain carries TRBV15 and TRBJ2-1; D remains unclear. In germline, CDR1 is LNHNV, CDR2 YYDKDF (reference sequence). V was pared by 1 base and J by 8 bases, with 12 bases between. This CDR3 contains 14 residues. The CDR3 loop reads CATSRARMGYEQFF. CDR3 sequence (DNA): TGTGCCACCAGCAGAGCCCGGATGGGCTATGAGCAGTTCTTC. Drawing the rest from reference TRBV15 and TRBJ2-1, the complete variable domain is DAMVIQNPRYQVTQFGKPVTLSCSQTLNHNVMYWYQQKSSQAPKLLFHYYDKDFNNEADTPDNFQSRRPNTSFCFLDIRSPGLGDTAMYLCATSRARMGYEQFFGPGTRLTVL.

CDR3 coding DNA: TGTGCCAGCAGCTCAGGACAGGGACTACTCTCCTACGAGCAGTACTTC. Protein product: CASSSGQGLLSYEQYF. The V call is TRBV13, the J call TRBJ2-7; a weak D match, TRBD1 (8 bases). CDR3 length: 16 residues. The V gene's germline CDR1 is PRHDT and CDR2 FYEKMQ (reference sequence). V lost 4 bases and J 0 bases, leaving 16 bases between the germline ends.

The CDR3 here is CASSVTSSGGARVQYF. The CDR3 nucleotides are TGTGCCAGCAGCGTAACCTCCAGCGGGGGGGCCCGGGTGCAGTATTTT. V usage is TRBV9 and J usage is TRBJ2-3, with 10 bases fitting TRBD2. This CDR3 contains 16 residues. CDR1 SGDLS and CDR2 YYNGEE come from the germline V gene. With V trimmed by 1 base and J by 11 bases, 13 bases remained unmatched. Complete variable domain (other parts from reference TRBV9 and TRBJ2-3): DSGVTQTPKHLITATGQRVTLRCSPRSGDLSVYWYQQSLDQGLQFLIQYYNGEERAKGNILERFSAQQFPDLHSELNLSSLELGDSALYFCASSVTSSGGARVQYFGPGTRLTVL.

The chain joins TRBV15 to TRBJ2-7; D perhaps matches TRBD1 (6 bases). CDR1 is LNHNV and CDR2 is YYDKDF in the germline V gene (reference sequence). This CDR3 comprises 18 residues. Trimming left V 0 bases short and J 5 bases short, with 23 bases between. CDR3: CATSRDKLASGTFDEQYF. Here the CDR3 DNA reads TGTGCCACCAGCAGAGATAAGCTCGCATCCGGGACATTCGACGAGCAGTACTTC.

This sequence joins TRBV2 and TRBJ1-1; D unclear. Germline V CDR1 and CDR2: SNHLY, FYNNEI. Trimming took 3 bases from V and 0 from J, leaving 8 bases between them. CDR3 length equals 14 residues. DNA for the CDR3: TGTGCCAGCAGTGACAGATTCGTGAACACTGAAGCTTTCTTT. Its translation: CASSDRFVNTEAFF.

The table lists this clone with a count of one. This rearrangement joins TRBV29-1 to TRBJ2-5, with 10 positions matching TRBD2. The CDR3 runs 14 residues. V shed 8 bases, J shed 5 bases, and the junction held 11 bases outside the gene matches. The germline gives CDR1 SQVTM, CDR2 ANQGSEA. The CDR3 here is CSIQKRGGGETQYF. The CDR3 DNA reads TGCAGCATCCAGAAGCGGGGGGGCGGTGAGACCCAGTACTTC.

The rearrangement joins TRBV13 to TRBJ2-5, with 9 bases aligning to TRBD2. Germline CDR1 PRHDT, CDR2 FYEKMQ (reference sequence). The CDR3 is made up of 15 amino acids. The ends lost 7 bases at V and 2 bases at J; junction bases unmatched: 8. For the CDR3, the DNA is TGTGCCAGCAATGTGCGGGGGGGAAAACAAGAGACCCAGTACTTC. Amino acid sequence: CASNVRGGKQETQYF.

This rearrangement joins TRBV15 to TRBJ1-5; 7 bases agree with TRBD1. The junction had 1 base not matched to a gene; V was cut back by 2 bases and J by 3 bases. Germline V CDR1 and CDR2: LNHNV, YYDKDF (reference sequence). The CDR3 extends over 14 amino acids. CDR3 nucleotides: TGTGCCACCAGCAGACAGGGGGTCAATCAGCCCCAGCATTTT. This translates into CATSRQGVNQPQHF. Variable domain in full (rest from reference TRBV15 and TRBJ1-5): DAMVIQNPRYQVTQFGKPVTLSCSQTLNHNVMYWYQQKSSQAPKLLFHYYDKDFNNEADTPDNFQSRRPNTSFCFLDIRSPGLGDTAMYLCATSRQGVNQPQHFGDGTRLSIL.

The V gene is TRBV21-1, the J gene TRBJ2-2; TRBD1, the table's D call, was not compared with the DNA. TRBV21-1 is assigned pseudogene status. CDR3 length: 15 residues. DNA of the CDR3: TGTGCCAGTCGAACCGGGACAGGGAACACCGGGGAGCTGTTTTTT. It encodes CASRTGTGNTGELFF.

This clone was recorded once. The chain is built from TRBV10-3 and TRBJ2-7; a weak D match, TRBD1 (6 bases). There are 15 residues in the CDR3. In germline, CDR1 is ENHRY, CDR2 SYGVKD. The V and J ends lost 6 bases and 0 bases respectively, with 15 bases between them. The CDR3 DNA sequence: TGTGCCATCAGCCGGGACATAATGAGCTCCTACGAGCAGTACTTC. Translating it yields CAISRDIMSSYEQYF.

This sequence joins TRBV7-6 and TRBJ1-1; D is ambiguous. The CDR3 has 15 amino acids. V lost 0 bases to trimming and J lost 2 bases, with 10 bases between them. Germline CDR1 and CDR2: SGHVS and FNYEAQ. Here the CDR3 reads CASSLALGRNTEAFF. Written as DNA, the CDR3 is TGTGCCAGCAGCTTAGCGCTAGGCAGAAACACTGAAGCTTTCTTT.